A single T cell receptor (beta chain) is shown here with its context. What it recognizes is unknown. This sample stems from a study of T cells in Graves' hyperthyroidism and ophthalmopathy. General observations from the study: Most thyroid clonotypes expanded above 0.001 appeared in blood too.

The investigators amplified TCR beta CDR3 regions from RNA transcripts. The primer set for the first-round RT-PCR of the TCR CDR3 was HTBI. TCRdb used MiXCR to reprocess the multiplex PCR reads, holding one entry per CDR3 protein. This sample carries about 570,000 distinct CDR3 sequences, about half of them seen once, and the ten largest clones take over 15%. V lost 3 bases, J lost 5 bases, and 8 bases lay in between. The CDR3 runs to 13 residues. Germline V CDR1 and CDR2: SNHLY, FYNNEI. Investigators excluded patients with uncontrolled infection, other autoimmune disease, pregnancy or lactation. In making diagnoses, clinical symptoms, serum thyroxine and TRAb, thyroid ultrasound and orbital computed tomography were all used.

The sample taken for sequencing was peripheral blood or thyroid tissue (not recorded which). The sequence came from an adult woman with Graves' disease, either hyperthyroidism or ophthalmopathy (not recorded which). The chain has TRBV2 and TRBJ1-5; D unclear. The CDR3 DNA is TGTGCCAGCAGTGACAGGTTTGATCAGCCCCAGCATTTT. It specifies CASSDRFDQPQHF.